The rows below give T cell receptor beta chains drawn from one sample of a study of CD8 T cells in Susac syndrome. TCRdb passed the immunoSEQ multiplex PCR reads through MiXCR, listing each CDR3 protein once. The table includes about 300,000 distinct CDR3 sequences, about 91% detected once. Sequenced sample: CD8+ T cells from PBMCs. Receptor source: a human donor with multiple sclerosis. Each CDR3 is given with its conserved first and last residue. D genes are given only for firm matches. Clone size is given for some rows only: seen once, a few or many times, or a class if the clone is expanded.

CDR3nt,CDR3aa,len,abundance,j_gene,v_gene,d_gene
TGTGCCAGCAGTTCCGGGACTAGCGGGAGAAACGAGCAGTACTTC,CASSSGTSGRNEQYF,15,NA,TRBJ2-7,TRBV27,TRBD2
TGTGCCAGTACCTATTCCTATGGCTACACCTTC,CASTYSYGYTF,11,NA,TRBJ1-2,TRBV19,NA
TGTGCCAGCAGCTCGGACCGAGAGTACTTC,CASSSDREYF,10,NA,TRBJ2-5,TRBV28,NA
TGTGCCAGCAGCGTAGGAGGAGCGGGGGCCTCGAATGAGCAGTTCTTC,CASSVGGAGASNEQFF,16,NA,TRBJ2-1,TRBV9,TRBD2
TGTGCCAGCAGCTGGGGGCCAACCCCTACCATGAACACTGAAGCTTTCTTT,CASSWGPTPTMNTEAFF,17,NA,TRBJ1-1,TRBV5-5,NA
TGTGCCAGCAGTGATACAGGTTCCGGGAGCGGCTACACCTTC,CASSDTGSGSGYTF,14,NA,TRBJ1-2,TRBV12-3/TRBV12-4,NA
TGTGCCAGCAGTTTGCCCGGGAGGCCCTCCTACAATGAGCAGTTCTTC,CASSLPGRPSYNEQFF,16,NA,TRBJ2-1,TRBV12-3/TRBV12-4,TRBD2
TGCGCCAGCAGCCAAGGTAGCGGGATAAGCACAGATACGCAGTATTTT,CASSQGSGISTDTQYF,16,once,TRBJ2-3,TRBV4-1,TRBD2
TGTGCCAGCAGCCAAGATTTGGGACAGGTAAACACTGAAGCTTTCTTT,CASSQDLGQVNTEAFF,16,NA,TRBJ1-1,TRBV14,TRBD1
TGTGCCAGCAGTTACTCCTTTTGGGAGGGGACCTACGAGCAGTACTTC,CASSYSFWEGTYEQYF,16,NA,TRBJ2-7,TRBV6-2/TRBV6-3,TRBD2
TGCAGTGCCAGGACTAGCGAAGGGGCCGGGCCGGGCACAGATACGCAGTATTTT,CSARTSEGAGPGTDTQYF,18,NA,TRBJ2-3,TRBV20-1,TRBD2
TGTGCCATCAGTGAGCAGACAGGGGGCATCTACGAGCAGTACTTC,CAISEQTGGIYEQYF,15,NA,TRBJ2-7,TRBV10-3,TRBD1
TGTGCCAGCAGCCCTGCCGTCTCCGGGACCCAGTACTTC,CASSPAVSGTQYF,13,once,TRBJ2-5,TRBV5-4,NA
TGCGCCAGCAGCTGGTATTCTAGCGGGGGCGGGAATGAGCAGTTCTTC,CASSWYSSGGGNEQFF,16,NA,TRBJ2-1,TRBV5-1,TRBD2
TGCGCCAGCAGCTTGGTTGGGTGGGAGCCTGAAGCTTTCTTT,CASSLVGWEPEAFF,14,once,TRBJ1-1,TRBV5-1,NA
TGTGCCAGCAGCCAACAAGGACTCCTGGATTTCAATGAGCAGTTCTTC,CASSQQGLLDFNEQFF,16,once,TRBJ2-1,TRBV14,NA
TGTGCCAGCTCACCAAGGACCCAGGGCTCCAATGAGCAGTTCTTC,CASSPRTQGSNEQFF,15,NA,TRBJ2-1,TRBV18,NA
TGTGCCAGCAGCCTACCGGGGCCCTACGAGCAGTACTTC,CASSLPGPYEQYF,13,NA,TRBJ2-7,TRBV6-1,NA
TGTGCCACCAGTGGGACGGGAATTTCGACCGGGGAGCTGTTTTTT,CATSGTGISTGELFF,15,NA,TRBJ2-2,TRBV24-1,NA
TGTGCCACCAGTGACCCGCCTTCCGGGGAGCTGTTTTTT,CATSDPPSGELFF,13,NA,TRBJ2-2,TRBV24-1,NA
TGTGCCAGCAGTTATGATACTAGCGGGGGCTCAGATACGCAGTATTTT,CASSYDTSGGSDTQYF,16,NA,TRBJ2-3,TRBV6-5,TRBD2
TGTGCCAGCAGCTTCGGAGCTTTCTCCTACAATGAGCAGTTCTTC,CASSFGAFSYNEQFF,15,NA,TRBJ2-1,TRBV5-6,NA
TGTGCCAGCAGTGATATTAGCGGGGGGCCCGGGGAGCTGTTTTTT,CASSDISGGPGELFF,15,once,TRBJ2-2,TRBV25-1,TRBD2
TGCGCCAGCAGCCAAGATGGGGCCAATCAGCCCCAGCATTTT,CASSQDGANQPQHF,14,few,TRBJ1-5,TRBV4-1,NA
TGTGCCAGCAGCGTCGGCGGGAGCGGCTATGAGCAGTTCTTC,CASSVGGSGYEQFF,14,NA,TRBJ2-1,TRBV9,TRBD2